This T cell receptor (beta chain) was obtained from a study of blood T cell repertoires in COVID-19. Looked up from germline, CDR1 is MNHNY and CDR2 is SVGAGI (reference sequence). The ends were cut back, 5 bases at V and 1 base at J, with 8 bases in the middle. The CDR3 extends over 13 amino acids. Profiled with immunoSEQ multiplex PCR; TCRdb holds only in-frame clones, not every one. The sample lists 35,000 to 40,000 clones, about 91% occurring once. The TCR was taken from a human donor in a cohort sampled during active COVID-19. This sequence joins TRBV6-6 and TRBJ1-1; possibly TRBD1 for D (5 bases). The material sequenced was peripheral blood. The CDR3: CASSGDSNTEAFF. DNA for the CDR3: TGTGCCAGCAGTGGGGACTCGAACACTGAAGCTTTCTTT.